This T cell receptor (beta chain) emerged from a study of control samples from healthy donors and cancer patients. Germline V gene data show CDR1 as MDHEN and CDR2 as SYDVKM. V gave up 1 base and J gave up 11 bases, with 6 bases separating them. The CDR3 is 12 amino acids. Measured with immunoSEQ multiplex PCR; TCRdb has only the in-frame clones, and not every one. The sample yields approximately 110,000 clones, about nine tenths seen once. The J gene is TRBJ1-6, the V gene TRBV28, with D uncertain. This clonotype was obtained from a young woman in good health. Sequencing was performed on blood. The CDR3, as DNA: TGTGCCAGCAGTTTATTCGCGACACCCCTCCACTTT. This sequence encodes CASSLFATPLHF. Variable domain in full (rest from reference TRBV28 and TRBJ1-6): DVKVTQSSRYLVKRTGEKVFLECVQDMDHENMFWYRQDPGLGLRLIYFSYDVKMKEKGDIPEGYSVSREKKERFSLILESASTNQTSMYLCASSLFATPLHFGNGTRLTVT.